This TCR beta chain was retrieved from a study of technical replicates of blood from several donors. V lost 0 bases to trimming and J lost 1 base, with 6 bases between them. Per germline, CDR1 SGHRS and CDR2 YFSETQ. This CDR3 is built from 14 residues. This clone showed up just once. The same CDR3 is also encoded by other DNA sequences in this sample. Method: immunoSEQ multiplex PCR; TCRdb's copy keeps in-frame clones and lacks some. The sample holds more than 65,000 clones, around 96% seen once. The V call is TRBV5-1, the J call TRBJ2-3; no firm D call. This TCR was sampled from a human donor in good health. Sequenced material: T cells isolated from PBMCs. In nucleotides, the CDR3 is TGCGCCAGCAGCTTGGGGCCAGGCACAGATACGCAGTATTTT. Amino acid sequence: CASSLGPGTDTQYF.